These T cell receptor beta chains were read from a single sample in a study of technical replicates of blood from several donors. Generated by immunoSEQ multiplex PCR, the TCRdb table keeps only in-frame clones and is missing some. The repertoire has about 80,000 clones, roughly 94% of them found once; the top ten carry under 0.4%. The sequenced sample consisted of T cells isolated from PBMCs. The source of these receptors is a human donor in good health. Each CDR3 is given with its conserved first and last residue. D genes are given only for firm matches. For some rows the clone size is stated as once, few or many, or as a class when expanded; others skip it.

TRBJ2-1	NA	15	TRBV2	TRBD1	CASSVRQGNYNEQFF	TGTGCCAGCAGTGTACGACAGGGAAATTACAATGAGCAGTTCTTC
TRBJ1-1	once	13	TRBV5-1	NA	CASSPMGLTEAFF	TGCGCCAGCAGCCCTATGGGCCTCACTGAAGCTTTCTTT
TRBJ2-3	NA	14	TRBV2	TRBD1	CASSWDSSTDTQYF	TGTGCCAGCAGTTGGGACAGCTCCACAGATACGCAGTATTTT
TRBJ1-5	NA	16	TRBV27	NA	CASSLSPGPSNQPQHF	TGTGCCAGCAGTTTATCTCCGGGTCCTAGCAATCAGCCCCAGCATTTT
TRBJ2-5	NA	13	TRBV2	NA	CASTRQPKETQYF	TGTGCCAGCACTCGACAGCCCAAAGAGACCCAGTACTTC
TRBJ2-1	NA	16	TRBV7-7	NA	CASSLVARPSYNEQFF	TGTGCCAGCAGCTTAGTGGCGCGGCCCTCCTACAATGAGCAGTTCTTC
TRBJ1-5	once	15	TRBV28	NA	CASSLAGRDYQPQHF	TGTGCCAGCAGTTTAGCGGGGAGGGATTATCAGCCCCAGCATTTT
TRBJ2-7	once	15	TRBV7-9	NA	CASSLTQAVIWVQYF	TGTGCCAGCAGCCTGACTCAAGCGGTGATCTGGGTGCAGTACTTC
TRBJ1-2	NA	13	TRBV30	NA	CAWSTGRDYGYTF	TGTGCCTGGAGTACCGGGCGGGACTATGGCTACACCTTC
TRBJ2-7	NA	16	TRBV6-6	NA	CASSYSVKQGLNEQYF	TGTGCCAGCAGTTACTCGGTAAAGCAGGGGCTTAACGAGCAGTACTTC
TRBJ2-1	NA	14	TRBV6-4	TRBD2	CASSDSWTSSEQFF	TGTGCCAGCAGTGACTCGTGGACTAGCTCTGAGCAGTTCTTC
TRBJ2-2	NA	13	TRBV9	NA	CASSAYATGELFF	TGTGCCAGCAGCGCCTATGCGACCGGGGAGCTGTTTTTT
TRBJ1-4	NA	13	TRBV13	TRBD1	CASSFLQGEKLFF	TGTGCCAGCAGCTTCCTACAGGGGGAAAAACTGTTTTTT
TRBJ1-1	NA	15	TRBV5-1	TRBD1	CASSAIQGAVTEAFF	TGCGCCAGCAGCGCTATACAGGGGGCGGTCACTGAAGCTTTCTTT
TRBJ1-1	NA	14	TRBV29-1	TRBD1	CSAKGTGTGDEAFF	TGCAGCGCCAAAGGCACCGGGACAGGGGATGAAGCTTTCTTT
TRBJ1-5	NA	12	TRBV18	NA	CASSPAAGPQHF	TGTGCCAGCTCACCAGCTGCGGGGCCCCAGCATTTT
TRBJ2-5	NA	18	TRBV10-3	NA	CAISGSKENTVPQETQYF	TGTGCCATCAGTGGGTCCAAGGAAAACACAGTCCCCCAAGAGACCCAGTACTTC
TRBJ1-1	NA	12	TRBV11-2	NA	CASSLAYTEAFF	TGTGCCAGCAGCTTGGCTTACACTGAAGCTTTCTTT
TRBJ2-1	NA	14	TRBV29-1	NA	CSVLGGEGYNEQFF	TGCAGCGTTTTAGGGGGAGAAGGATACAATGAGCAGTTCTTC
TRBJ1-2	NA	14	TRBV7-6	TRBD1	CASSSDRERSGYTF	TGTGCCAGCAGCTCGGACAGGGAAAGAAGTGGCTACACCTTC
TRBJ2-5	NA	15	TRBV19	NA	CASSIGQGGGETQYF	TGTGCCAGTAGTATAGGGCAGGGTGGTGGAGAGACCCAGTACTTC
TRBJ2-3	NA	15	TRBV9	NA	CASSPRTYSGDTQYF	TGTGCCAGCAGCCCGAGAACTTATAGCGGCGATACGCAGTATTTT
TRBJ2-7	NA	11	TRBV29-1	NA	CSVFYAYEQYF	TGCAGCGTTTTTTATGCCTACGAGCAGTACTTC
TRBJ2-2	NA	14	TRBV29-1	NA	CSVAPRSGAGELFF	TGCAGCGTCGCACCCCGTTCAGGTGCCGGGGAGCTGTTTTTT
TRBJ2-2	once	15	TRBV29-1	TRBD1	CSAQLGTGGIGELFF	TGCAGCGCCCAACTGGGGACAGGGGGTATCGGGGAGCTGTTTTTT
TRBJ1-2	NA	13	TRBV5-1	TRBD1	CASSRGQHYGYTF	TGCGCCAGCAGCAGGGGACAGCACTATGGCTACACCTTC
TRBJ2-7	NA	17	TRBV11-3	TRBD2	CASSYFGGLAGRYEQYF	TGTGCCAGCAGCTATTTTGGAGGACTAGCGGGACGATACGAGCAGTACTTC
TRBJ1-2	NA	15	TRBV27	NA	CASSLTVTGIGGYTF	TGTGCCAGCAGTTTAACGGTCACGGGGATTGGTGGCTACACCTTC
TRBJ1-1	NA	16	TRBV4-3	NA	CASSQDHGGGITEAFF	TGCGCCAGCAGCCAAGATCATGGGGGAGGTATCACTGAAGCTTTCTTT
TRBJ2-3	NA	17	TRBV5-1	TRBD2	CASSLGFMGLATDTQYF	TGCGCCAGCAGCTTGGGGTTTATGGGACTAGCCACAGATACGCAGTATTTT
TRBJ2-7	NA	18	TRBV7-9	TRBD2	CASSQVASSGYSSYEQYF	TGTGCCAGCAGCCAAGTGGCCTCTAGCGGGTACAGCTCCTACGAGCAGTACTTC
TRBJ2-5	NA	16	TRBV25-1	TRBD2	CASSVGRLAVQETQYF	TGTGCCAGCAGTGTGGGTCGGCTAGCGGTCCAAGAGACCCAGTACTTC
TRBJ1-1	NA	16	TRBV11-3	TRBD1	CASSFGTGEGVGEAFF	TGTGCCAGCAGCTTTGGGACAGGGGAAGGGGTGGGCGAAGCTTTCTTT
TRBJ1-2	NA	14	TRBV5-4	TRBD1	CASSLRGLVYGYTF	TGTGCCAGCAGCTTAAGGGGGCTGGTCTATGGCTACACCTTC
TRBJ2-7	NA	16	TRBV5-4	TRBD2	CASSLFSSGTTYEQYF	TGTGCCAGCAGCTTATTCTCTAGCGGGACTACCTACGAGCAGTACTTC
TRBJ2-2	NA	14	TRBV5-4	TRBD1	CASSWDRGWGELFF	TGTGCCAGCAGCTGGGACAGGGGTTGGGGGGAGCTGTTTTTT
TRBJ2-1	once	19	TRBV13	TRBD2	CASSLVTGGARHSYNEQFF	TGTGCCAGCAGCTTAGTGACGGGGGGGGCCCGTCACTCCTACAATGAGCAGTTCTTC
TRBJ1-5	NA	12	TRBV6-1	NA	CASSEDIQPQHF	TGTGCCAGCAGTGAAGATATCCAGCCCCAGCATTTT
TRBJ2-1	NA	16	TRBV4-1	NA	CASSHYGVGSYNEQFF	TGCGCCAGCAGCCACTATGGAGTCGGCTCCTACAATGAGCAGTTCTTC
TRBJ2-2	NA	13	TRBV19	NA	CASSRPGSGELFF	TGTGCCAGTAGTCGCCCGGGGTCCGGGGAGCTGTTTTTT
TRBJ1-4	NA	14	TRBV11-2	NA	CASSRKWEDEKLFF	TGTGCCAGCAGCCGTAAATGGGAGGATGAAAAACTGTTTTTT
TRBJ2-1	NA	15	TRBV28	NA	CASSLSLGTYNEQFF	TGTGCCAGCAGTTTATCGCTCGGGACCTACAATGAGCAGTTCTTC
TRBJ1-1	NA	15	TRBV5-1	NA	CASSPDRQSNTEAFF	TGCGCCAGCAGCCCCGACAGACAATCGAACACTGAAGCTTTCTTT
TRBJ1-4	NA	15	TRBV11-2	NA	CASSLDEGVWGKLFF	TGTGCCAGCAGCTTAGATGAGGGGGTATGGGGAAAACTGTTTTTT
TRBJ2-7	once	15	TRBV2	NA	CASSEWGVSSYEQYF	TGTGCCAGCAGTGAGTGGGGGGTTAGCTCCTACGAGCAGTACTTC
TRBJ1-1	NA	14	TRBV2	TRBD1	CASSQQGSGTEAFF	TGTGCCAGCAGCCAACAGGGGTCGGGGACTGAAGCTTTCTTT
TRBJ2-7	NA	15	TRBV11-2	TRBD2	CASSFYGGRAYEQYF	TGTGCCAGCAGCTTTTACGGCGGGAGGGCCTATGAGCAGTACTTC
TRBJ1-1	NA	13	TRBV18	NA	CASTVTGHTEAFF	TGTGCCAGCACAGTCACAGGGCACACTGAAGCTTTCTTT